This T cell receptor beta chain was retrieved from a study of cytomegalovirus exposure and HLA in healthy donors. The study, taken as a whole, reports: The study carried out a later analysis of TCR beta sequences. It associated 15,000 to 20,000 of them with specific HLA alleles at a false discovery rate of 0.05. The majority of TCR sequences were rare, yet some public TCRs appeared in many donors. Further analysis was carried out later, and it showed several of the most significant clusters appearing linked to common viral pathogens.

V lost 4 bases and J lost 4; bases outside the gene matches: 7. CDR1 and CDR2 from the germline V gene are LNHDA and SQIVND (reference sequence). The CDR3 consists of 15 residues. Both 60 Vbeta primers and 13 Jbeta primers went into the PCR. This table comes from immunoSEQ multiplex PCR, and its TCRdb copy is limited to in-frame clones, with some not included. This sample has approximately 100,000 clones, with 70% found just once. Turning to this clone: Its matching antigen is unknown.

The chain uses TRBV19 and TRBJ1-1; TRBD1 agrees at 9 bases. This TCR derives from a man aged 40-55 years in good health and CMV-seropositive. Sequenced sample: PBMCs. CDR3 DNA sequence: TGTGCCAGTAGTACCGGGACAGGGTGGGTCACTGAAGCTTTCTTT. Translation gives CASSTGTGWVTEAFF.